This T cell receptor beta chain was found in a study of shared clonotypes between healthy human individuals. This clone has only a few counts. Between the trimmed V and J ends, which lost 5 bases and 5 bases, there was a span of 16 bases. CDR3 length: 14 residues. CDR1 is LGHNA, CDR2 YSLEER, per germline. Source study methods: Junction-only immunoSEQ data arrived without quality scores, meaning filtering differed. Data came from immunoSEQ multiplex PCR; TCRdb stores just in-frame clones and leaves some out. Clone size and V and J calls were adopted from that table, with D and trimming inferred from the DNA. The table has some 96,000 clones, about half seen once; the top ten hold around 16%.

The J gene is TRBJ2-7, the V gene TRBV4-3, with unresolved D. The source material was PBMCs. This receptor was taken from a woman between 35 and 50 years old in good health. Some clones in this sample may be carry-over from other donors' samples. The CDR3 loop is CASSSAPDLNEQYF. DNA for the CDR3: TGCGCCAGCAGCTCGGCCCCGGACCTCAACGAGCAGTACTTC.